This entry is about one TCR beta chain. Its antigen is currently unknown. The data stem from a study of neoadjuvant anti-PD-1 for oral cavity cancer. Across the whole study: Nivolumab at 3 mg/kg was mostly given biweekly, three to four doses, pre-surgery. Patients without progression got a fourth dose around day 43.

Most PBMC samples had 450 to 500 ng input DNA in six replicates. TCRdb keeps only in-frame clones here, not all; method: immunoSEQ multiplex PCR. The sample includes about 16,000 clones, approximately 71% of them seen just once. Study observations and caveats: After neoadjuvant nivolumab, PBMC T cell clonality was significantly higher in non-responders than responders.

Trimming cost V 3 bases and J 3 bases, with 6 bases left between them. Germline V gives CDR1 LNHDA, CDR2 SQIVND (reference sequence). The CDR3 is made up of 12 amino acids. The receptor was isolated from a person between 40 and 85 years old with oral cavity squamous cell carcinoma. Source: PBMCs, taken before nivolumab (anti-PD-1) treatment. The chain links TRBV19 to TRBJ2-7; no reliable D call. CDR3 loop: CASSMPGYEQYF. Here the CDR3 DNA reads TGTGCCAGTAGTATGCCTGGCTACGAGCAGTACTTC.